The clone carrying this T cell receptor (beta chain) was recorded at least ten times. What it binds is not known. From the multiplex PCR reads, TCRdb called clonotypes with MiXCR, one entry per CDR3 protein. The sample consists of 150,000 to 200,000 distinct CDR3 sequences, approximately 33% of them appearing once. The CDR3 sequence is 17 residues long. The V and J ends lost 0 bases and 8 bases, in that order; junction bases with no gene match: 8. Germline V gene lookup returns CDR1 SGHDT and CDR2 YYEEEE. This entry is derived from a study of breast tumors, draining lymph nodes, adjacent tissues. Samples came from axillary lymph nodes draining the breast cancer. The study, taken as a whole, reports: Findings are consistent with lymph node origin and intratumoral expansion of most tumor T cells. Luminal-like breast cancer showed significantly higher tumor–nontumor repertoire similarity than basal-like.

The sample consisted of axillary lymph node tissue. The TCR sequence derives from a female donor with breast cancer. Some clones in this sample may be carry-over from other donors' samples. The J gene is TRBJ2-1, the V gene TRBV5-6; TRBD2 aligns across 13 bases. This CDR3 reads CASSLDRTSGSIHEQFF. The CDR3 DNA reads TGTGCCAGCAGCTTGGATCGGACTAGCGGGAGTATTCATGAGCAGTTCTTC.